The clone carrying this T cell receptor beta chain was seen only a few times. Its target is not known. Germline CDR1 reads SQVTM; CDR2 reads ANQGSEA. The V end was cut by 5 bases, the J end by 5 bases, with 11 bases between. This CDR3 has 12 amino acids. Measured with immunoSEQ multiplex PCR; TCRdb has only the in-frame clones, and not every one. Altogether roughly 38,000 clones are present, 88% being singletons, with the ten largest covering less than 3.5%. This sample was taken from a study of T cells in localized non-small cell lung cancer. Overall study results and limits: The study found T cell clonality highest in uninvolved adjacent lung, above tumor.

The origin of this receptor is a woman aged 40 to 75 with stage I lung adenocarcinoma. This chain connects TRBV29-1 to TRBJ2-3, with D unresolved. The source material was peripheral blood, sampled before any cancer treatment. CDR3 protein: CSVLVAGDTQYF. In nucleotides, the CDR3 is TGCAGCGTTTTGGTAGCAGGAGATACGCAGTATTTT.